The next 14 T cell receptor beta chains were all read from a single sample in a study of blood T cell repertoires in COVID-19. Only in-frame clones appear in the TCRdb table, and some are missing; sequencing was by immunoSEQ multiplex PCR. The profile shows roughly 120,000 clones, approximately 84% of them singletons. The sequencing input was peripheral blood. All receptors derive from a man between 70 and 80 years old with active or convalescent COVID-19.

V usage is TRBV7-8 and J usage is TRBJ1-4; D uncertain. The CDR3 length is 13 residues. Trimming took off 1 base at V and 4 bases at J, with 4 bases between the two ends. Looked up from germline, CDR1 is SGHVS and CDR2 is FQNEAQ. This chain's CDR3 is CASSLGSNEKLFF. The CDR3 bases are TGTGCCAGCAGCTTAGGCAGTAATGAAAAACTGTTTTTT. The full variable domain, its missing parts supplied by reference TRBV7-8 and TRBJ1-4, is GAGVSQSPRYKVAKRGQDVALRCDPISGHVSLFWYQQALGQGPEFLTYFQNEAQLDKSGLPSDRFFAERPEGSVSTLKIQRTQQEDSAVYLCASSLGSNEKLFFGSGTQLSVL.

The chain's CDR3 is CASRPGTGSTGELFF. The CDR3 nucleotides read TGTGCCAGCAGGCCCGGGACAGGGAGCACCGGGGAGCTGTTTTTT. The V call is TRBV27, the J call TRBJ2-2; 9 bases map to TRBD1. V dropped 6 bases and J dropped 4; count of bases not matched to a gene: 6. The CDR3 covers 15 residues. The V gene's germline CDR1 is MNHEY and CDR2 SMNVEV (reference sequence).

This clone has only one observation. The rearrangement uses TRBV28 and TRBJ1-5, with a possible D match to TRBD1 (6 bases). Trimming removed 6 bases at V and 5 bases at J, with 14 bases between. Looked up from germline, CDR1 is MDHEN and CDR2 is SYDVKM. This CDR3 spans 14 amino acids. CDR3 residues: CASSPGGSYQPQHF. The DNA of the CDR3 is TGTGCCAGCAGCCCGGGGGGCTCCTATCAGCCCCAGCATTTT. Looking up the rest from reference TRBV28 and TRBJ1-5 gives the full variable domain: DVKVTQSSRYLVKRTGEKVFLECVQDMDHENMFWYRQDPGLGLRLIYFSYDVKMKEKGDIPEGYSVSREKKERFSLILESASTNQTSMYLCASSPGGSYQPQHFGDGTRLSIL.

This clone was seen a few times. This chain joins TRBV7-2 and TRBJ2-4; no definite D call. Germline loops: CDR1 SGHTA, CDR2 FQGNSA. V lost 4 bases to trimming and J lost 9 bases, with 13 bases between them. The CDR3 has 13 residues. CDR3 sequence reads: CASSSPYYGIQYF. CDR3 sequence (DNA): TGTGCCAGCAGCTCCCCCTATTACGGCATTCAGTACTTC.

V usage is TRBV28 and J usage is TRBJ2-1; maybe TRBD1 (7 bases). From germline, CDR1 is MDHEN and CDR2 SYDVKM. This CDR3 region has 12 residues. The V gene lost 6 bases and the J gene lost 9 bases, with 12 bases spanning the gap. For the CDR3, the DNA is TGTGCCAGCAGAACCCAGGGGGGTGAGCAGTTCTTC. Translating it yields CASRTQGGEQFF.

The CDR3 region has the DNA TGTGCCAGCCGACGGGCGGGGAAAAAATACTCTGGGGCCAACGTCCTGACTTTC. Protein product: CASRRAGKKYSGANVLTF. The chain combines TRBV11-2 with TRBJ2-6; D may be TRBD2 (6 bases). The CDR3 loop spans 18 amino acids. Germline V lookup: CDR1 SGHAT, CDR2 FQNNGV. Trimming pared 8 bases from V and 0 bases from J, leaving 20 bases between.

The chain links TRBV21-1 to TRBJ2-7; TRBD1 was called by the table and not checked on the DNA. TRBV21-1 is classified as a pseudogene. This CDR3 has 17 amino acids. Written as DNA, the CDR3 is TGTGCCAGCAGCAAAGGCTTGAACGGCAGGGGGGCCTACGAGCAGTACTTC. Protein sequence: CASSKGLNGRGAYEQYF.

The V gene is TRBV4-1, the J gene TRBJ2-5; 8 positions agree with TRBD1. The CDR3 covers 14 residues. Germline CDR1 reads MGHRA; CDR2 reads YSYEKL. Trimming took 1 base from V and 4 from J; bases not matched to a gene: 2. The CDR3 DNA is TGCGCCAGCAGCCAAGGACAGGGGCGAGAGACCCAGTACTTC. Protein product: CASSQGQGRETQYF.

V gene TRBV7-2 combines with J gene TRBJ1-2; 7 bases match TRBD1. The CDR3 is 16 amino acids. Trimming took 0 bases from V and 4 from J; bases not matched to a gene: 8. Germline CDR1 SGHTA, CDR2 FQGNSA. The CDR3 sequence is CASSLASGQVLYGYTF. DNA for the CDR3: TGTGCCAGCAGCTTAGCGTCCGGACAGGTTCTCTATGGCTACACCTTC.

V is TRBV6-6 and J is TRBJ1-2; 9 positions agree with TRBD1. The junction had 9 bases not matched to a gene; V was cut back by 5 bases and J by 5 bases. The germline gives CDR1 MNHNY, CDR2 SVGAGI (reference sequence). The CDR3 totals 15 residues. The CDR3 nucleotides are TGTGCCAGCAGTGGAATGGACAGGGGCGTTTATGGCTACACCTTC. Translating gives CASSGMDRGVYGYTF.

Comments on this clone: Compared with germline, one end of the junction differs, possibly owing to a read error. The V call is TRBV2, the J call TRBJ1-1, with D unresolved. The length of the CDR3 is 15 residues. Germline CDR1 is SNHLY and CDR2 is FYNNEI. CDR3 residues: CASREDTEMNTEAFF. The CDR3 coding sequence is TGTGCCAGCAGGGAAGATACAGAGATGAACACTGAAGCTTTCTTT.

The chain is built from TRBV6-6 and TRBJ1-2; no firm D call. Germline V gene data show CDR1 as MNHNY and CDR2 as SVGAGI (reference sequence). Trimming took off 5 bases at V and 6 bases at J, with 16 bases between the two ends. The CDR3 loop spans 14 amino acids. The CDR3 DNA reads as TGTGCCAGCAGTCCCCTCGGAGGGAGAGATGGCTACACCTTC. It yields the protein CASSPLGGRDGYTF.

The chain recombines TRBV5-1 with TRBJ2-3; 9 bases fit TRBD2. The CDR3 has 16 residues. After removal of 0 bases from V and 6 bases from J, the junction contained 8 bases not matched to a gene. Germline V gives CDR1 SGHRS, CDR2 YFSETQ. CDR3 residues: CASSLAPAGGSDTQYF. In DNA form, the CDR3 reads TGCGCCAGCAGCTTGGCCCCAGCGGGAGGATCGGATACGCAGTATTTT.

This rearrangement joins TRBV12-3 or TRBV12-4 to TRBJ1-2, with D unclear. V was trimmed by 6 bases and J by 4 bases, leaving 12 bases between them. The CDR3 extends over 13 amino acids. The CDR3 region has the DNA TGTGCCAGCAGCCCTGACTTGGGCTATGGCTACACCTTC. Its translation: CASSPDLGYGYTF.